This T cell receptor (beta chain) was captured in a study of identical twins' blood T cells. Study-level background: Six alpha and about 6 beta libraries together yielded 45 million to 65 million reads.

Findings and caveats of the study: Mainly, cloneset size products determined shared clonotypes, twins included. Abundant TCRbeta CDR3s overlapped more between twins than with unrelated donors.

This clonotype was seen a few times. Its matching antigen is unknown. TCRdb passed the 5' RACE reads through MiXCR, listing each CDR3 protein once. The top ten hold around 5.6% of the sample, which has 350,000 to 400,000 distinct CDR3 sequences, 25% to 35% seen once. This CDR3 spans 14 amino acids. Germline loops: CDR1 SGHTA, CDR2 FQGNSA. Trimming cost V 4 bases and J 2 bases, with 10 bases left between them. The receptor was derived from a woman between 18 and 50 years old in good health. The rearrangement links TRBV7-2 to TRBJ2-3; D is undetermined. The sequenced sample was PBMCs. In nucleotides, the CDR3 is TGTGCCAGCAGCTCGATGGCCACCACAGATACGCAGTATTTT. Translation: CASSSMATTDTQYF.